A selection of T cell receptor beta chains follows, all from one sample in a study of T cell changes during pregnancy in multiple sclerosis. Assay used: immunoSEQ multiplex PCR; TCRdb lists only in-frame clones, some missing. The sample records 65,000 to 85,000 clones, approximately 91% being singletons. The specimen was peripheral blood, collected in the third trimester of pregnancy. The source is a female donor with multiple sclerosis, enrolled in a pregnancy study. The CDR3 runs from the conserved cysteine through the conserved F or W. D genes are given only for firm matches. Some rows mark clone size as missing; the rest say once, few, many or name a class of expanded clone.

>-|TRBV4-1|-|TRBJ2-1
TGCGCCAGCAGCCATCTAGACAATGAGCAGTTCTTC
CASSHLDNEQFF
>-|TRBV15|once|TRBJ2-3
TGTGCCACCAGCAGAGCAGGGGACACAGATACGCAGTATTTT
CATSRAGDTDTQYF
>-|TRBV5-4|-|TRBJ2-2
TGTGCCAGCAGCTTGAGAGGGCTAGGGGAGCTGTTTTTT
CASSLRGLGELFF
>TRBD2|TRBV2|-|TRBJ2-3
TGTGCCAGCAGTGTCGGCGGGGGGGTGATTACGCAGTATTTT
CASSVGGGVITQYF
>-|TRBV19|-|TRBJ1-1
TGTGCCAGTAGTCGAGGGGGATTGGACACTGAAGCTTTCTTT
CASSRGGLDTEAFF
>TRBD1|TRBV19|-|TRBJ2-7
TGTGCCAGTAGTACAGGGGGCGCCTACGAGCAGTACTTC
CASSTGGAYEQYF
>-|TRBV4-2|once|TRBJ2-3
TGTGCCAGCAGCCAACTCCGGACAGATACGCAGTATTTT
CASSQLRTDTQYF
>-|TRBV7-9|-|TRBJ1-2
TGTGCCAGCAGCTTACAGGTTGTAGGCTATGGCTACACCTTC
CASSLQVVGYGYTF
>-|TRBV10-3|-|TRBJ1-5
TGTGCCATCAGTGAAGGGGCGGATGGGCCCCAGCATTTT
CAISEGADGPQHF
>TRBD1|TRBV10-3|-|TRBJ1-6
TGTGCCATCAGTCCTTACAGGGGGCGGGATTCACCCCTCCACTTT
CAISPYRGRDSPLHF
>-|TRBV9|-|TRBJ2-3
TGTGCCAGCAGCGCCCAGTTAGATACGCAGTATTTT
CASSAQLDTQYF
>TRBD2|TRBV7-8|-|TRBJ2-2
TGTGCCAGCAGCTTTCGGCTAGCGGGGGGCCTAAACACCGGGGAGCTGTTTTTT
CASSFRLAGGLNTGELFF
>-|TRBV19|-|TRBJ1-2
TGTGCCAGTAGTCCGTCGCGGGGGTATGGCTACACCTTC
CASSPSRGYGYTF
>-|TRBV9|few|TRBJ1-2
TGTGCCAGCAGCGTAGTCGCAGTATCCTATGGCTACACCTTC
CASSVVAVSYGYTF
>-|TRBV9|-|TRBJ1-2
TGTGCCAGCAGCCCTCTCTATGGCTACACCTTC
CASSPLYGYTF
>-|TRBV2|-|TRBJ2-1
TGTGCCAGCAGTCCTCCGGGTCATGAGCAGTTCTTC
CASSPPGHEQFF
>-|TRBV2|few|TRBJ1-1
TGTGCCAGCAGTGTAACTTATTTGAACACTGAAGCTTTCTTT
CASSVTYLNTEAFF
>-|TRBV5-4|-|TRBJ1-1
TGTGCCAGCAGCACCTCGGGGGTGGGCACTGAAGCTTTCTTT
CASSTSGVGTEAFF
>-|TRBV7-2|-|TRBJ2-3
TGTGCCAGCAGCTTAGGTGCGGCAGATACGCAGTATTTT
CASSLGAADTQYF
>-|TRBV6-1|-|TRBJ1-6
TGTGCCAGCAACGGACAGAGCTCCTATAATTCACCCCTCCACTTT
CASNGQSSYNSPLHF
>TRBD1|TRBV5-1|once|TRBJ2-2
TGCGCCAGCAGCAGGACAGGGGACACCGGGGAGCTGTTTTTT
CASSRTGDTGELFF
>TRBD1|TRBV18|-|TRBJ1-2
TGTGCCAGCTCGCCGATGACAGGGGGCGAGTATGGCTACACCTTC
CASSPMTGGEYGYTF
>TRBD2|TRBV5-1|-|TRBJ2-2
TGCGCCAGCAGCCCGGTGACTAGCGGGGGGGCGAAGAACACCGGGGAGCTGTTTTTT
CASSPVTSGGAKNTGELFF
>-|TRBV6-5|-|TRBJ1-6
TGTGCCAGCAAGAGGACAGCGGATTCACCCCTCCACTTT
CASKRTADSPLHF
>TRBD1|TRBV30|-|TRBJ1-1
TGTGCCTGGGAGAAGGGGACAGGGGGGACTGAAGCTTTCTTT
CAWEKGTGGTEAFF
>TRBD2|TRBV18|-|TRBJ2-7
TGTGCCAGCTCACCTCACCCGGGACTAGCGGGGGTGAGGAGTACCGAGCAGTACTTC
CASSPHPGLAGVRSTEQYF
>TRBD1|TRBV6-1|-|TRBJ2-1
TGTGCCAGCAGTGAAGCGGGACAGGTTACGGATGAGCAGTTCTTC
CASSEAGQVTDEQFF
>-|TRBV7-2|few|TRBJ2-2
TGTGCCAGCAGCAAGGACTCGAACACCGGGGAGCTGTTTTTT
CASSKDSNTGELFF
>TRBD1|TRBV19|-|TRBJ1-3
TGTGCCAGTAGACCGGGACAGGGGGCTGGAAACACCATATATTTT
CASRPGQGAGNTIYF
>-|TRBV18|-|TRBJ1-1
TGTGCCAGCTCACGGGGGGGCCTGGGCACTGAAGCTTTCTTT
CASSRGGLGTEAFF
>-|TRBV7-9|-|TRBJ1-4
TGTGCCAGCAGCTCCGGGGGAATGGGGGTACATGAAAAACTGTTTTTT
CASSSGGMGVHEKLFF
>-|TRBV2|once|TRBJ2-7
TGTGCCAGCAGTGAACTCGTGGAGCAGTACTTC
CASSELVEQYF
>-|TRBV5-4|once|TRBJ1-1
TGTGCCAGCAGCCCAAAGGGGAGGGCGAACACTGAAGCTTTCTTT
CASSPKGRANTEAFF
>TRBD1|TRBV7-8|-|TRBJ1-6
TGTGCCAGCAGCTCACGACAGGGGAATTCACCCCTCCACTTT
CASSSRQGNSPLHF
>-|TRBV5-1|once|TRBJ2-5
TGCGCCAGCAGGGGCTGGAGGGTTGGTGAGCCTACACAAGAGACCCAGTACTTC
CASRGWRVGEPTQETQYF
>TRBD2|TRBV10-1|-|TRBJ2-1
TGCGCCAGCAGTGAGTGGGGACTAGGGAACAATGAGCAGTTCTTC
CASSEWGLGNNEQFF
>-|TRBV7-8|-|TRBJ1-1
TGTGCCAGCAGCCCAGTACGTTGGAACACTGAAGCTTTCTTT
CASSPVRWNTEAFF
>-|TRBV5-1|-|TRBJ1-1
TGCGCCAGCAGCAAAACCCATGAGAAAGCTTTCTTT
CASSKTHEKAFF
>-|TRBV7-3|-|TRBJ2-4
TGTGCCAGCAGCTTAATAGCCGGGGCGGGACGGGCCTTC
CASSLIAGAGRAF
>TRBD1|TRBV6-6|-|TRBJ1-5
TGTGCCAGCAGTTTACAGGGGGCCTTCAATCAGCCCCAGCATTTT
CASSLQGAFNQPQHF